A single sample gave rise to the 20 T cell receptor beta chains below, sequenced in a study of control samples from healthy donors and cancer patients (dated by TCRdb to 2018 to 2021). Libraries came from the immunoSEQ multiplex PCR assay. The table comes from immuneACCESS by way of TCRdb, which keeps in-frame sequences with V and J called. Part of the clones is missing from these tables; in studies checked, under half for an unresolved V gene and the rest for unknown reasons. The sample table shows roughly 40,000 clones, and approximately 87% are seen once. The ten largest make up over 45% of the sample. Sample: blood. The receptor set was obtained from a man in his 60s in good health.

The J gene is TRBJ1-2, the V gene TRBV28; TRBD1 matches at 10 bases. Trimming at V came to 6 bases and at J to 4 bases, leaving 2 bases not matched to a gene. The CDR3 is made up of 13 amino acids. Germline V gives CDR1 MDHEN, CDR2 SYDVKM. CDR3 loop: CASSGQGVYGYTF. The CDR3 DNA follows: TGTGCCAGCAGCGGACAGGGGGTCTATGGCTACACCTTC.

This clone showed up just once. The V gene is TRBV28, the J gene TRBJ1-1; 7 bases line up with TRBD1. J gave up 1 base and V 2 bases, and 1 base lay outside the gene matches. The CDR3 totals 14 residues. Germline values: CDR1 MDHEN, CDR2 SYDVKM. The CDR3: CASSLGDRNTEAFF. The CDR3 coding sequence is TGTGCCAGCAGTTTAGGGGACAGGAACACTGAAGCTTTCTTT.

The chain joins TRBV19 to TRBJ1-6; 9 bases fit TRBD1. The CDR3 is 16 amino acids. CDR1 is LNHDA, CDR2 SQIVND, per germline (reference sequence). Trimming took 5 bases from V and 7 from J; bases not matched to a gene: 9. The CDR3 region is CASSPQDRGFNSPLHF. The CDR3 coding sequence is TGTGCCAGTAGTCCACAGGACAGGGGCTTCAATTCACCCCTCCACTTT.

This clone was counted only a few times. The V gene is TRBV15, the J gene TRBJ1-2; 9 positions agree with TRBD1. V lost 4 bases, J lost 3 bases, and 12 bases stayed unmatched. CDR1 is LNHNV and CDR2 is YYDKDF in the germline V gene (reference sequence). The CDR3 sequence is 17 residues long. The CDR3 loop is CATSIYGQGQGDYGYTF. CDR3 nucleotide sequence: TGTGCCACCAGCATTTACGGGCAGGGACAGGGAGACTATGGCTACACCTTC. The entire variable domain, with the rest obtained from reference TRBV15 and TRBJ1-2, is as follows: DAMVIQNPRYQVTQFGKPVTLSCSQTLNHNVMYWYQQKSSQAPKLLFHYYDKDFNNEADTPDNFQSRRPNTSFCFLDIRSPGLGDTAMYLCATSIYGQGQGDYGYTFGSGTRLTVV.

This chain links TRBV30 with TRBJ1-6; TRBD1 might be the D (6 bases). V lost 1 base and J lost 10, with 14 bases in between. The CDR3 is 14 amino acids. In germline, CDR1 is GTSNPN, CDR2 SVGIG (reference sequence). The CDR3 coding sequence is TGTGCCTGGAGTGGGCCCTTCCAGGGGTCACCCCTCCACTTT. It translates to CAWSGPFQGSPLHF.

This rearrangement joins TRBV5-4 to TRBJ1-4; tentatively, D is TRBD1 (6 bases). The V and J ends lost 0 bases and 8 bases respectively, with 11 bases between them. The CDR3 covers 14 residues. Per the germline V gene, CDR1 is SGHNT and CDR2 is YYREEE (reference sequence). For the CDR3, the DNA is TGTGCCAGCAGCTTGGGGCAGGGGAGCGAAAAACTGTTTTTT. This gives the protein CASSLGQGSEKLFF.

This clone was recorded once. The chain combines TRBV6-2 or TRBV6-3 with TRBJ1-2; D call uncertain. The CDR3 runs 13 residues. V dropped 5 bases and J dropped 6 bases, with 13 bases sitting between them. Germline V gene lookup returns CDR1 MNHEY and CDR2 SVGEGT. CDR3 DNA: TGTGCCAGCAGTAACCGGTCGAGGGATGGCTACACCTTC. Translated, it gives CASSNRSRDGYTF.

V usage is TRBV12-5 and J usage is TRBJ1-2, with 10 bases identical to TRBD1. V was pared by 2 bases and J by 2 bases, with 8 bases of the junction left unmatched. The CDR3 has 17 residues. Germline V gene sequence: CDR1 LGHNT, CDR2 FRNRAP. The CDR3 nucleotides read TGTGCTAGTGGTTTGCCCCGACAGGGGGCGACGAACTATGGCTACACCTTC. Translated, it gives CASGLPRQGATNYGYTF.

CDR3: CASSLAGGLMGYF. CDR3 DNA sequence: TGTGCCAGCAGCTTGGCCGGGGGCCTAATGGGGTACTTC. The rearrangement joins TRBV5-4 to TRBJ2-7; TRBD1 or TRBD2 may be the D gene (6 bases each). V was pared by 0 bases and J by 12 bases, with 16 bases between. Germline V gives CDR1 SGHNT, CDR2 YYREEE (reference sequence). The CDR3 spans 13 residues.

The chain employs TRBV5-4 and TRBJ2-5; TRBD1 aligns across 9 bases. The germline V gene has CDR1 SGHNT and CDR2 YYREEE (reference sequence). V lost 3 bases and J lost 2; bases outside the gene matches: 8. The CDR3 is 16 residues long. The CDR3 reads CASSSWDRVPQETQYF. In DNA form, the CDR3 reads TGTGCCAGCAGCTCGTGGGACAGGGTACCACAAGAGACCCAGTACTTC.

The chain recombines TRBV7-9 with TRBJ2-5; possibly TRBD2 for D (5 bases). Germline V lookup: CDR1 SEHNR, CDR2 FQNEAQ (reference sequence). This CDR3 has 12 amino acids. Trimming shortened V by 2 bases and J by 10 bases, and 11 bases separated the two germline ends. CDR3 protein: CASSLLETSQYF. The CDR3 DNA follows: TGTGCCAGCAGCTTACTTGAAACTAGCCAGTACTTC. Variable domain in full (rest from reference TRBV7-9 and TRBJ2-5): DTGVSQNPRHKITKRGQNVTFRCDPISEHNRLYWYRQTLGQGPEFLTYFQNEAQLEKSRLLSDRFSAERPKGSFSTLEIQRTEQGDSAMYLCASSLLETSQYFGPGTRLLVL.

This chain joins TRBV19 and TRBJ1-5; TRBD1 matches 10 bases. Per germline, CDR1 LNHDA and CDR2 SQIVND (reference sequence). This CDR3 region has 16 residues. The ends lost 5 bases at V and 6 bases at J; junction bases unmatched: 10. Here the CDR3 reads CASSPQGQGIGQPQHF. CDR3 nucleotide sequence: TGTGCCAGTAGTCCCCAGGGACAGGGGATTGGTCAGCCCCAGCATTTT.

The chain uses TRBV3-1 (or the pseudogene TRBV3-2) and TRBJ2-3; TRBD2 matches 7 bases. The CDR3 spans 15 residues. Germline V gene sequence: CDR1 LGHDT, CDR2 YNNKEL (reference sequence). The V and J ends lost 3 bases and 3 bases, in that order; junction bases with no gene match: 6. CDR3 loop: CASSQRAGRTDTQYF. Written as DNA, the CDR3 is TGTGCCAGCAGCCAGAGAGCGGGAAGGACAGATACGCAGTATTTT.

The rearrangement joins TRBV7-2 to TRBJ2-3; D not resolved. Trimming stripped 5 bases from V and 0 bases from J, with 12 bases between. The CDR3 extends over 15 amino acids. Germline-derived CDR1 and CDR2 are SGHTA and FQGNSA. CDR3 amino acids: CASSPWKSSTDTQYF. The CDR3 bases are TGTGCCAGCAGCCCCTGGAAATCTAGCACAGATACGCAGTATTTT. The full variable domain, completed using reference TRBV7-2 and TRBJ2-3, is GAGVSQSPSNKVTEKGKDVELRCDPISGHTALYWYRQSLGQGLEFLIYFQGNSAPDKSGLPSDRFSAERTGGSVSTLTIQRTQQEDSAVYLCASSPWKSSTDTQYFGPGTRLTVL.

The chain employs TRBV19 and TRBJ1-6; 10 nucleotides agree with TRBD1. This CDR3 has 13 amino acids. Germline CDR1 LNHDA, CDR2 SQIVND (reference sequence). The V segment lost 6 bases and the J segment 9 bases; nucleotides outside the gene matches: 2. The CDR3 sequence is CASRGQGTSPLHF. The DNA for the CDR3 is TGTGCCAGTAGGGGACAGGGGACTTCACCCCTCCACTTT.

The V call is TRBV6-2 or TRBV6-3, the J call TRBJ1-2; maybe TRBD1 (5 bases). This CDR3 has 14 amino acids. Germline values: CDR1 MNHEY, CDR2 SVGEGT. V was pared by 2 bases and J by 2 bases, with 9 bases between. CDR3 sequence: CASSYGGRNYGYTF. CDR3 nucleotide sequence: TGTGCCAGCAGTTACGGGGGTAGGAACTATGGCTACACCTTC.

This clone was seen a single time. The chain's CDR3 is CASSPQMAGTDTQYF. In DNA form, the CDR3 reads TGTGCCAGCAGCCCGCAAATGGCGGGGACAGATACGCAGTATTTT. V gene TRBV11-1 combines with J gene TRBJ2-3, with D perhaps matching TRBD2 (6 bases). The CDR3 covers 15 residues. The germline V gene encodes CDR1 SGHAT and CDR2 FQDESV (reference sequence). The ends were cut back, 5 bases at V and 3 bases at J, with 15 bases in the middle. Complete variable domain (other parts from reference TRBV11-1 and TRBJ2-3): EAEVAQSPRYKITEKSQAVAFWCDPISGHATLYWYRQILGQGPELLVQFQDESVVDDSQLPKDRFSAERLKGVDSTLKIQPAELGDSAMYLCASSPQMAGTDTQYFGPGTRLTVL.

This clone has just one count. The chain is built from TRBV11-3 and TRBJ1-4; 9 bases match TRBD1. With V trimmed by 5 bases and J by 7 bases, 2 bases remained unmatched. The CDR3 contains 13 residues. Germline V gene data show CDR1 as SGHNT and CDR2 as YENEEA. CDR3 residues: CASSGQGSEKLFF. The CDR3 DNA sequence: TGTGCCAGCAGCGGACAGGGGAGTGAAAAACTGTTTTTT.

The rearrangement links TRBV5-4 to TRBJ2-1, with D possibly TRBD2 on 6 matching bases. Germline CDR1 is SGHNT and CDR2 is YYREEE (reference sequence). Trimming took 4 bases from V and 0 from J, leaving 11 bases between them. The CDR3 contains 15 residues. CDR3 DNA sequence: TGTGCCAGCAGCCAGGGACTGATCTCCTACAATGAGCAGTTCTTC. Protein sequence: CASSQGLISYNEQFF.

The chain joins TRBV28 to TRBJ1-2, with D possibly TRBD1 on 6 matching bases. Germline CDR1 reads MDHEN; CDR2 reads SYDVKM. The CDR3 runs 13 residues. The V gene lost 4 bases and the J gene lost 4 bases, with 10 bases spanning the gap. CDR3 region: CASSSTGAYGYTF. The CDR3 DNA is TGTGCCAGCAGTTCGACAGGAGCCTATGGCTACACCTTC.